Listed below are T cell receptor beta chains from one sample, sequenced in a study of CD8 T cells in Susac syndrome. A single record per CDR3 protein comes from TCRdb applying MiXCR to the immunoSEQ multiplex PCR reads. The sample has approximately 200,000 distinct CDR3 sequences; 95% are singletons. The sample taken for sequencing was CD4+ T cells from PBMCs. The receptors shown here come from a human donor with multiple sclerosis. Each CDR3 is given with its conserved first and last residue. Each record gives: V gene, clone size, J gene, D gene, CDR3 DNA, CDR3 protein. D genes are given only for firm matches. Size tells how often a clone was seen (once, few, many) or the class of an expanded clone, and some rows leave it out.

V gene: TRBV5-1
clone size: NA
J gene: TRBJ2-5
D gene: TRBD2
CDR3 DNA: TGCGCCAGCAGTCGGGAGGTACAAGAGACCCAGTACTTC
CDR3 protein: CASSREVQETQYF

V gene: TRBV6-2/TRBV6-3
clone size: NA
J gene: TRBJ1-5
D gene: NA
CDR3 DNA: TGTGCCAGCAGTTACAGGGGCTACAATCAGCCCCAGCATTTT
CDR3 protein: CASSYRGYNQPQHF

V gene: TRBV30
clone size: NA
J gene: TRBJ1-1
D gene: NA
CDR3 DNA: TGTGCCTGGAGTTCAGGGGCATTGGCTTTCTTT
CDR3 protein: CAWSSGALAFF

V gene: TRBV9
clone size: once
J gene: TRBJ2-3
D gene: NA
CDR3 DNA: TGTGCCAGCAGCGTAGAGACGGCAGCTAGCACAGATACGCAGTATTTT
CDR3 protein: CASSVETAASTDTQYF

V gene: TRBV15
clone size: NA
J gene: TRBJ1-5
D gene: NA
CDR3 DNA: TGTGCCACCAGCAGAGCCGGGGGAGCCCAGCCCCAGCATTTT
CDR3 protein: CATSRAGGAQPQHF

V gene: TRBV13
clone size: NA
J gene: TRBJ2-5
D gene: NA
CDR3 DNA: TGTGCCAGCAGCTTAGGCCCGGGCACCACGACTAGAGAGACCCAGTACTTC
CDR3 protein: CASSLGPGTTTRETQYF

V gene: TRBV20-1
clone size: NA
J gene: TRBJ2-3
D gene: NA
CDR3 DNA: TGCAGTGCTAGAGCCCTGTGGGACGCGGGCGGCACAGATACGCAGTATTTT
CDR3 protein: CSARALWDAGGTDTQYF

V gene: TRBV29-1
clone size: NA
J gene: TRBJ2-5
D gene: NA
CDR3 DNA: TGCAGCGTTTTGGAGACGGGAGAGACCCAGTACTTC
CDR3 protein: CSVLETGETQYF

V gene: TRBV3-1
clone size: NA
J gene: TRBJ1-2
D gene: NA
CDR3 DNA: TGTGCCAGCAGCCCAGTCCTTCAACCAGGGTTGGGGGGCTACACCTTC
CDR3 protein: CASSPVLQPGLGGYTF

V gene: TRBV2
clone size: NA
J gene: TRBJ1-1
D gene: NA
CDR3 DNA: TGTGCCACCCGACTCCTCCCGGGGACCACTGAAGCTTTCTTT
CDR3 protein: CATRLLPGTTEAFF

V gene: TRBV6-2/TRBV6-3
clone size: NA
J gene: TRBJ2-3
D gene: NA
CDR3 DNA: TGTGCCAGCAGCCACCCGGGACAAATCACAGATACGCAGTATTTT
CDR3 protein: CASSHPGQITDTQYF